The 21 T cell receptor beta chains below come from one sample, sequenced in a study of Tregs in tolerant kidney transplant recipients. This table comes from immunoSEQ multiplex PCR, and its TCRdb copy is limited to in-frame clones, with some not included. This specimen shows about 23,000 clones; the ten leading clones hold over 4%. Related graft donors supplied nonmyeloablative bone marrow transplants, and mixed chimerism was transient. Sequenced material: CD4+ T cells from blood (PBMCs), taken 6 months after the transplant. The receptors shown here come from a human patient who received a combined kidney and bone marrow transplant. Some T cells may be transferred from the graft donor.

Comment on this clone: The read is 3 residues too short to cover the CDR3 end, so that end is filled in from the germline J gene. The chain has TRBV5-6 and TRBJ2-7; 7 positions match TRBD2. V lost 7 bases to trimming and J lost 4 bases; unmatched junction nucleotides: 14. There are 15 residues in the CDR3. The germline V gene has CDR1 SGHDT and CDR2 YYEEEE. The CDR3: CASLHSGRDIYEQYF. Partial CDR3 DNA: TGTGCCAGCCTCCATTCGGGGAGGGATATATACGAG.

About this clone itself: The read comes to an end 3 residues before the CDR3 does, leaving the germline J gene to fill in the end. The chain uses TRBV4-1 and TRBJ1-4, with D perhaps TRBD1 (6 bases). Trimming took off 1 base at V and 4 bases at J, with 16 bases between the two ends. Germline V gene data show CDR1 as MGHRA and CDR2 as YSYEKL. CDR3 size: 17 residues. CDR3 amino acids: CASSQAWQGLGNEKLFF. The part of the CDR3 DNA that was read is TGCGCCAGCAGCCAAGCTTGGCAGGGGTTGGGTAATGAAAAA.

Concerning this clone: The CDR3 goes on 3 residues after the read ends, and that part is filled in from the germline J gene. This chain connects TRBV18 to TRBJ2-3, with 9 nucleotides matching TRBD1. Germline CDR1 is KGHSH and CDR2 is LQKENI. This CDR3 is built from 15 residues. V was clipped by 6 bases and J by 5 bases; unmatched bases: 9. The covered CDR3 bases are TGTGCCAGCTCCGGGGGCACAGGGGGCAGAGATACG. This sequence encodes CASSGGTGGRDT. The whole CDR3 reads CASSGGTGGRDTQYF.

Regarding this clone: The read halts 3 residues ahead of the CDR3 end, with the missing end drawn from the germline J gene. V usage is TRBV20-1 and J usage is TRBJ1-5; 8 bases agree with TRBD1. CDR1 and CDR2 (germline): DFQATT, SNEGSKA (reference sequence). V lost 5 bases to trimming and J lost 4 bases; unmatched junction nucleotides: 7. CDR3 length: 14 amino acids. CDR3 sequence: CSAQQGGKNQPQHF. Partial CDR3 DNA: TGCAGTGCTCAACAGGGGGGGAAGAATCAGCCC.

On this clone: Coverage ceases 3 residues before the CDR3 finishes, and the germline J gene fills in the end. The chain uses TRBV7-9 and TRBJ2-5, with TRBD2 matching 8 bases. This CDR3 is built from 14 residues. Germline V CDR1 and CDR2: SEHNR, FQNEAQ (reference sequence). The junction had 9 bases not matched to a gene; V was cut back by 5 bases and J by 7 bases. The chain's CDR3 is CASSPQAGAWTQYF. The DNA read from the CDR3 is TGTGCCAGCAGCCCTCAAGCGGGAGCTTGGACC.

With respect to this clone: The read terminates 3 residues ahead of where the CDR3 ends, so the germline J gene completes it. The chain is built from TRBV5-1 and TRBJ2-5; D unclear. The V and J ends lost 0 bases and 5 bases respectively, with 8 bases between them. Looked up from germline, CDR1 is SGHRS and CDR2 is YFSETQ. The length of the CDR3 is 13 residues. Partial CDR3 DNA: TGCGCCAGCAGCTTGGCCCCTAGTGAGACC. Protein sequence: CASSLAPSET. The entire CDR3 sequence reads CASSLAPSETQYF.

In regard to this clone: The read terminates 3 residues before the CDR3 end, so the remaining end is supplied by the germline J gene. The rearrangement links TRBV6-1 to TRBJ1-2; 7 nucleotides match TRBD1. V shed 4 bases, J shed 4 bases, and the junction held 0 bases outside the gene matches. The germline V gene encodes CDR1 MNHNS and CDR2 SASEGT. This CDR3 has 12 residues. CDR3 residues: CASSGQGYGYTF. The sequenced CDR3 bases are TGTGCCAGCAGTGGACAGGGCTATGGC.

Details on this clone: The DNA ends 3 residues before the CDR3 does, and the rest of the CDR3 is filled in from the germline J gene. V gene TRBV18 combines with J gene TRBJ2-7; the match to TRBD1 covers 8 bases. Germline CDR1 is KGHSH and CDR2 is LQKENI. J gave up 6 bases and V 0 bases, and 7 bases lay outside the gene matches. The CDR3 is 15 residues long. The CDR3 sequence is CASSPPFAGGLEQYF. CDR3 DNA (partial): TGTGCCAGCTCACCACCATTTGCAGGGGGCCTCGAG. The complete variable domain, with remaining parts taken from reference TRBV18 and TRBJ2-7, reads NAGVMQNPRHLVRRRGQEARLRCSPMKGHSHVYWYRQLPEEGLKFMVYLQKENIIDESGMPKERFSAEFPKEGPSILRIQQVVRGDSAAYFCASSPPFAGGLEQYFGPGTRLTVT.

On this clone itself: Sequencing ends 3 residues short of the CDR3 end; the germline J gene provides the rest. This chain connects TRBV18 to TRBJ2-2; 15 nucleotides match TRBD2. V gave up 6 bases and J gave up 0 bases; unmatched junction bases: 8. In germline, CDR1 is KGHSH, CDR2 LQKENI. This CDR3 region has 19 residues. CDR3 bases read: TGTGCCAGCTCGGCTCCGGGACTAGCGGGAGGATCGAACACCGGGGAG. Encoded protein: CASSAPGLAGGSNTGE. The CDR3 in full is CASSAPGLAGGSNTGELFF.

A note on this clone: The CDR3 goes on 3 residues after the read ends, and that part is filled in from the germline J gene. V gene TRBV7-9 combines with J gene TRBJ1-1, with D perhaps matching TRBD1 (6 bases). CDR1 is SEHNR, CDR2 FQNEAQ, per germline (reference sequence). CDR3 size: 14 residues. V lost 3 bases and J lost 5, with 13 bases in between. The CDR3 DNA, read in part, is TGTGCCAGCAGCTTGAGAACAGGGCTGACTGAA. It specifies CASSLRTGLTE. The whole CDR3 protein reads CASSLRTGLTEAFF.

About this clone: The sequence runs out 3 residues before the end of the CDR3; the remainder is reconstructed from the germline J gene. The chain joins TRBV6-2 or TRBV6-3 to TRBJ2-1, with unresolved D. CDR3 size: 13 residues. CDR1 is MNHEY, CDR2 SVGEGT, per germline. V was cut by 6 bases and J by 7 bases, with 13 bases left in between. The CDR3 reads CASRPDGRNEQFF. Partial CDR3 DNA: TGTGCCAGCAGGCCCGATGGGCGAAATGAG.

Points on this clone: The CDR3 end falls 3 residues outside the read, so it is completed with the germline J gene. This chain connects TRBV7-9 to TRBJ1-4; no clear D gene. Germline CDR1 is SEHNR and CDR2 is FQNEAQ (reference sequence). CDR3 length: 12 residues. Trimming took 4 bases from V and 7 from J, leaving 7 bases between them. CDR3 bases read: TGTGCCAGCAGCTCGACGGGTGAAAAA. Translating gives CASSSTGEK. The whole CDR3 sequence is CASSSTGEKLFF.

As to this clone: The read terminates 3 residues ahead of where the CDR3 ends, so the germline J gene completes it. The rearrangement links TRBV14 to TRBJ2-1, with 8 bases fitting TRBD2. Germline CDR1 and CDR2: SGHDN and FVKESK. Trimming took 0 bases from V and 4 from J; bases not matched to a gene: 14. The CDR3 loop spans 19 amino acids. Partial CDR3 DNA: TGTGCCAGCAGCCAAGAGCGTTGGGGAGTAGCGGGGCATTACAATGAG. This translates into CASSQERWGVAGHYNE. The full CDR3 protein is CASSQERWGVAGHYNEQFF.

Worth noting for this clone: The observed sequence ends 3 residues before the CDR3 terminus, with the missing tail filled in from the germline J gene. The V gene is TRBV11-2, the J gene TRBJ2-3, with 8 bases fitting TRBD2. The CDR3 has 13 residues. Per germline, CDR1 SGHAT and CDR2 FQNNGV. The CDR3 is CASSARGGITQYF. Partial CDR3 DNA: TGTGCCAGCAGCGCCCGGGGGGGCATAACG.

With regard to this clone: The read ends 3 residues early relative to the CDR3; the germline J gene fills the gap. V and J are TRBV5-1 and TRBJ2-1; 11 bases agree with TRBD2. The germline gives CDR1 SGHRS, CDR2 YFSETQ. This CDR3 is 15 amino acids long. V was pared by 4 bases and J by 2 bases, with 2 bases of the junction left unmatched. CDR3 protein: CASSSSGGAYNEQFF. The covered CDR3 bases are TGCGCCAGCAGCAGTAGCGGGGGGGCCTACAATGAG.

Of note for this clone: The CDR3 end falls 3 residues outside the read, so it is completed with the germline J gene. The V gene is TRBV7-2, the J gene TRBJ2-2; no definite D call. Germline lookup yields CDR1 SGHTA and CDR2 FQGNSA. Between the trimmed V and J ends, which lost 1 base and 7 bases, there was a span of 10 bases. The CDR3 spans 14 residues. The part of the CDR3 DNA that was read is TGTGCCAGCAGCTTAGGGGCATTGGGCGGGGAG. Amino acids: CASSLGALGGE. The full CDR3 protein reads CASSLGALGGELFF.

Comments on this clone: The read gets to within 3 residues of the CDR3 end, and the germline J gene fills in the rest. J is TRBJ2-2 and V is TRBV5-1; a weak D match, TRBD1 (6 bases). The length of the CDR3 is 13 residues. Germline V gene lookup returns CDR1 SGHRS and CDR2 YFSETQ. V was pared by 5 bases and J by 4 bases, with 9 bases between. The covered CDR3 bases are TGCGCCAGCAGAAGGGGGATCACCGGGGAG. Encoded protein: CASRRGITGE. The full CDR3 is CASRRGITGELFF.

Remarks on this clone: The read gets to within 3 residues of the CDR3 end, and the germline J gene fills in the rest. The chain links TRBV7-9 to TRBJ1-6, with a possible D match to TRBD1 (6 bases). V was clipped by 4 bases and J by 6 bases, with 10 bases between them. Germline V lookup: CDR1 SEHNR, CDR2 FQNEAQ (reference sequence). This CDR3 region has 14 residues. The CDR3 protein is CASSSRTVNSPLHF. Partial CDR3 DNA: TGTGCCAGCAGCTCTAGGACAGTTAATTCACCC. Based on the CDR3 plus reference TRBV7-9 and TRBJ1-6, the full variable domain is DTGVSQNPRHKITKRGQNVTFRCDPISEHNRLYWYRQTLGQGPEFLTYFQNEAQLEKSRLLSDRFSAERPKGSFSTLEIQRTEQGDSAMYLCASSSRTVNSPLHFGNGTRLTVT.

Points on this clone: The read gets to within 3 residues of the CDR3 end, and the germline J gene fills in the rest. The V and J genes are TRBV7-2 and TRBJ2-1; no clear D. V shed 5 bases and J shed 8 bases, with 16 bases lying between them. The CDR3 runs 14 residues. Germline V CDR1 and CDR2: SGHTA, FQGNSA. The CDR3: CASSQTPFSDEQFF. The covered CDR3 bases are TGTGCCAGCAGCCAGACTCCCTTCTCGGATGAG.

Concerning this clone itself: The read ends 3 residues before the CDR3 terminus; that terminus is restored from the germline J gene. The chain is built from TRBV19 and TRBJ1-2; D call uncertain. V lost 3 bases and J lost 0, with 5 bases in between. CDR3 length: 13 amino acids. Looked up from germline, CDR1 is LNHDA and CDR2 is SQIVND (reference sequence). The CDR3 region is CASSILANYGYTF. The covered CDR3 bases are TGTGCCAGTAGTATTCTAGCTAACTATGGC. Combining the CDR3 with reference TRBV19 and TRBJ1-2 gives the whole variable domain DGGITQSPKYLFRKEGQNVTLSCEQNLNHDAMYWYRQDPGQGLRLIYYSQIVNDFQKGDIAEGYSVSREKKESFPLTVTSAQKNPTAFYLCASSILANYGYTFGSGTRLTVV.

About this clone: The read finishes 3 residues shy of the CDR3 end, and the germline J gene is used to complete it. The V and J genes are TRBV10-1 and TRBJ2-7; the match to TRBD1 covers 9 bases. Germline-derived CDR1 and CDR2 are WNHNN and SYGVQD (reference sequence). The CDR3 extends over 15 amino acids. The J segment lost 3 bases and the V segment lost 4 bases, leaving 7 bases of the junction unmatched. The CDR3 is CASSGTGDSFYEQYF. Partial CDR3 DNA: TGCGCCAGCAGTGGGACAGGGGATTCGTTCTACGAG.